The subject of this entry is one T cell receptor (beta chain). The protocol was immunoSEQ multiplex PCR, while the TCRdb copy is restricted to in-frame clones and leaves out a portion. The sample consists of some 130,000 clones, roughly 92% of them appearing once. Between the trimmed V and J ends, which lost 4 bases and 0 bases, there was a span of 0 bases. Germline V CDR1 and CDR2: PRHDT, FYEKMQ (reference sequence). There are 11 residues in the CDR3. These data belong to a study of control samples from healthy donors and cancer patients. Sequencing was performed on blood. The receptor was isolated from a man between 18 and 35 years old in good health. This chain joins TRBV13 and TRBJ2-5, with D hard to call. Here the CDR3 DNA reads TGTGCCAGCAGCTACCAAGAGACCCAGTACTTC. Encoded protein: CASSYQETQYF.